Shown below are 14 T cell receptor beta chains from a single sample sequenced in a study of blood T cell repertoires in COVID-19. The method was immunoSEQ multiplex PCR; TCRdb's version includes in-frame clones alone and lacks a portion of them. The table records about 200,000 clones, under 95% of them present only once. Input material: peripheral blood. All receptors derive from a man aged 30-40 years with acute or convalescent COVID-19.

V is TRBV2 and J is TRBJ2-2; TRBD2 might be the D (5 bases). The CDR3 length is 13 residues. CDR1 is SNHLY, CDR2 FYNNEI, per germline. V lost 7 bases to trimming and J lost 8 bases, with 14 bases between them. DNA of the CDR3: TGTGCCAGCATCCCGGACTCCTATGGGGAGCTGTTTTTT. It translates to CASIPDSYGELFF.

J is TRBJ1-2 and V is TRBV24-1; no reliable D call. The CDR3 is 13 amino acids. In germline, CDR1 is KGHDR, CDR2 SFDVKD. V shed 3 bases and J shed 5 bases, with 9 bases lying between them. CDR3 DNA: TGTGCCACCAGTGATCCACTAACGTATGGCTACACCTTC. Residues: CATSDPLTYGYTF.

The chain joins TRBV7-9 to TRBJ2-3; D is possibly TRBD2 (7 bases). V was pared by 4 bases and J by 3 bases, with 17 bases between. Per germline, CDR1 SEHNR and CDR2 FQNEAQ (reference sequence). There are 16 residues in the CDR3. The CDR3 spells CASSWGGSLGTDTQYF. As DNA, the CDR3 is TGTGCCAGCAGCTGGGGGGGCTCTTTAGGTACAGATACGCAGTATTTT.

The J gene is TRBJ2-1, the V gene TRBV7-9; 9 bases align to TRBD2. The germline V gene encodes CDR1 SEHNR and CDR2 FQNEAQ (reference sequence). The V gene end was trimmed by 1 base and the J gene end by 6 bases; junction bases not matched to a gene: 4. The CDR3 extends over 15 amino acids. CDR3 region: CASSLGASGTNEQFF. CDR3 nucleotide sequence: TGTGCCAGCAGCTTAGGAGCTAGCGGGACCAATGAGCAGTTCTTC.

This clone has only one observation. The chain links TRBV11-3 to TRBJ1-1; D gene uncertain. The germline gives CDR1 SGHNT, CDR2 YENEEA. CDR3 length: 11 residues. V was trimmed by 9 bases and J by 7 bases, leaving 12 bases between them. The CDR3 DNA is TGTGCCAGTGGGCTTCGGCTTGAAGCTTTCTTT. Protein sequence: CASGLRLEAFF.

This chain joins TRBV11-2 and TRBJ1-1; 7 bases map to TRBD1. The V segment lost 5 bases and the J segment 10 bases; nucleotides outside the gene matches: 13. Germline CDR1 and CDR2: SGHAT and FQNNGV. The CDR3 covers 14 residues. In DNA form, the CDR3 reads TGTGCCAGCAGCCCCGGTGACAGGGTGTATGGAGCTTTCTTT. Encoded protein: CASSPGDRVYGAFF.

This chain connects TRBV6-2 or TRBV6-3 to TRBJ1-5; perhaps TRBD1 as D (5 bases). The germline CDR1 and CDR2 sequences are MNHEY and SVGEGT. V dropped 2 bases and J dropped 6 bases, with 11 bases sitting between them. The CDR3 contains 14 residues. The CDR3 region has the DNA TGTGCCAGCAGTTACGCGGGGGTTGGTCAGCCCCAGCATTTT. It translates to CASSYAGVGQPQHF.

This rearrangement joins TRBV6-6 to TRBJ1-1; 9 bases match TRBD1. This CDR3 is built from 13 residues. V shed 6 bases, J shed 7 bases, and the junction held 6 bases outside the gene matches. Germline loops: CDR1 MNHNY, CDR2 SVGAGI (reference sequence). In nucleotides, the CDR3 is TGTGCCAGCAGATTCGGGACAGGGAGTGAAGCTTTCTTT. The encoded protein is CASRFGTGSEAFF.

The gene calls are TRBV9 and TRBJ2-3, with D unclear. This CDR3 has 13 residues. Germline CDR1 and CDR2: SGDLS and YYNGEE. V was trimmed by 3 bases and J by 12 bases, leaving 17 bases between them. CDR3 nucleotide sequence: TGTGCCAGCAGCGAGAGCCTTTTTGATTCCCAGTATTTT. Amino acid sequence: CASSESLFDSQYF.

This chain links TRBV28 with TRBJ2-1; possibly TRBD1 for D (5 bases). The CDR3 is 19 amino acids. V was cut by 3 bases and J by 2 bases, with 23 bases left in between. The V gene's germline CDR1 is MDHEN and CDR2 SYDVKM. The CDR3 DNA reads TGTGCCAGCAGTTTTATGGAAGACAGAAGAGGAACCCCCTACAATGAGCAGTTCTTC. Protein: CASSFMEDRRGTPYNEQFF.

V gene TRBV7-3 combines with J gene TRBJ1-5; a possible D gene is TRBD1 (6 bases). CDR1 is SGHTA and CDR2 is FQGTGA in the germline V gene. The CDR3 covers 15 residues. Trimming removed 5 bases from V and 5 bases from J, with 16 bases in between. Written as DNA, the CDR3 is TGTGCCAGCAGCGTAGCAGCAGGGGATCATCAGCCCCAGCATTTT. Translating gives CASSVAAGDHQPQHF.

The chain has TRBV2 and TRBJ2-3; TRBD2 matches at 7 bases. In germline, CDR1 is SNHLY, CDR2 FYNNEI. This CDR3 has 15 amino acids. V dropped 4 bases and J dropped 2; count of bases not matched to a gene: 6. The DNA for the CDR3 is TGTGCCAGCAGTGCCGAGCGGGGTTACACAGATACGCAGTATTTT. Translation gives CASSAERGYTDTQYF.

The CDR3 DNA follows: TGTGCCACCAGTTACAGGGGGTCTAACACAGATACGCAGTATTTT. Protein product: CATSYRGSNTDTQYF. V gene TRBV24-1 combines with J gene TRBJ2-3; 8 bases align to TRBD1. The J segment lost 2 bases and the V segment lost 6 bases, leaving 6 bases of the junction unmatched. Germline V CDR1 and CDR2: KGHDR, SFDVKD. The CDR3 spans 15 residues.

The V call is TRBV5-4, the J call TRBJ2-1; 8 bases agree with TRBD2. The CDR3 is 16 amino acids. V shed 3 bases, J shed 8 bases, and the junction held 13 bases outside the gene matches. Per germline, CDR1 SGHNT and CDR2 YYREEE (reference sequence). CDR3 in DNA: TGTGCCAGCAGCTATAAAAGCGGGGGCGGAACAGATGAGCAGTTCTTC. Its translation is CASSYKSGGGTDEQFF. The complete variable domain, with remaining parts taken from reference TRBV5-4 and TRBJ2-1, reads ETGVTQSPTHLIKTRGQQVTLRCSSQSGHNTVSWYQQALGQGPQFIFQYYREEENGRGNFPPRFSGLQFPNYSSELNVNALELDDSALYLCASSYKSGGGTDEQFFGPGTRLTVL.